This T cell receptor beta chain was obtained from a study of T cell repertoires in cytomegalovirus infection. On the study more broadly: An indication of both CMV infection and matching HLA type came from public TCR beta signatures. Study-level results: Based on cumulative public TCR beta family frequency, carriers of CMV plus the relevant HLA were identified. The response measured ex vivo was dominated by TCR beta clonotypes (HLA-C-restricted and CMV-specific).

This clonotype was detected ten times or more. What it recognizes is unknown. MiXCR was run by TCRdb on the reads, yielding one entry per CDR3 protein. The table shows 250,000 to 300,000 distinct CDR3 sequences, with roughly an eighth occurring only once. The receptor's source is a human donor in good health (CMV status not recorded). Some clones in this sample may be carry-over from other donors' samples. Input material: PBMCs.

CDR3 coding DNA: TGTGCCAGCAGCCCCAGTATAGATAGCAATCAGCCCCAGCATTTT. Its translation is CASSPSIDSNQPQHF. The chain links TRBV5-6 to TRBJ1-5; D is undetermined. Germline V gene sequence: CDR1 SGHDT, CDR2 YYEEEE. This CDR3 is built from 15 residues. Trimming removed 4 bases at V and 0 bases at J, with 11 bases between.